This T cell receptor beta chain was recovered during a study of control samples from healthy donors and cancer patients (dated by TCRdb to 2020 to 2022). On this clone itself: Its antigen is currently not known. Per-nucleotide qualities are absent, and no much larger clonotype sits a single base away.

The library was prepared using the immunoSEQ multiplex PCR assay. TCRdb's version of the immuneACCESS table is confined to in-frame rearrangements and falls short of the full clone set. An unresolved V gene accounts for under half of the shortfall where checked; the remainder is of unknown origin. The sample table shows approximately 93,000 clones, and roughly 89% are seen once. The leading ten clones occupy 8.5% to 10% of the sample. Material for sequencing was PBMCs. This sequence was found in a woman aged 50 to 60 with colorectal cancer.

The nucleotide sequence is given as TGTGCCAGCAGTCCCACCCGGACAGGTATGAACACTGAAGCTTTCTTT. It translates as CASSPTRTGMNTEAFF. Rearrangement joined TRBV28 to TRBJ1-1; TRBD1 fits 7 bases in the junction. There are 16 amino acids in the CDR3, from cysteine to phenylalanine inclusive. Only CDR3 DNA is held: 48 bases, read in frame from base 1. Based on the germline V gene, the CDR1 and CDR2 sequences are MDHEN and SYDVKM. Trimmed from V: 5 bases; trimmed from J: 0 bases; junction bases lacking a gene match: 9.